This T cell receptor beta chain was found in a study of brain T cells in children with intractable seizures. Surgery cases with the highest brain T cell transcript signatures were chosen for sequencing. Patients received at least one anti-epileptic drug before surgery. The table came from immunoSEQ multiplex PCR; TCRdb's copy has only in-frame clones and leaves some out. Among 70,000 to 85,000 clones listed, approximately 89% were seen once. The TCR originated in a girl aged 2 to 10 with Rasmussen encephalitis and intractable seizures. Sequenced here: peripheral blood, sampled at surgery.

The CDR3 DNA follows: TGTGCCAGCAGCCCTCAGGGGGCCGGTTCACCCCTCCACTTT. Its translation is CASSPQGAGSPLHF. V usage is TRBV7-3 and J usage is TRBJ1-6, with 8 bases that match TRBD1. V shed 5 bases and J 9 bases; nucleotides not matched to a gene: 6. Germline values: CDR1 SGHTA, CDR2 FQGTGA. The CDR3 covers 14 residues.